These 14 T cell receptor beta chains share one sample of origin, sequenced in a study of T cell responses to AZD1222 COVID-19 vaccine. The table came from immunoSEQ multiplex PCR; TCRdb's copy has only in-frame clones and leaves some out. The data show fewer than 180,000 clones, with less than 95% seen just once and roughly 1.2% held by the top ten. The sample consisted of peripheral blood, taken on day 0 of AZD1222 vaccination. The receptors here all came from an adult in good health.

The chain recombines TRBV7-8 with TRBJ1-1, with D uncertain. Germline V gene lookup returns CDR1 SGHVS and CDR2 FQNEAQ. Between the trimmed V and J ends, which lost 5 bases and 1 base, there was a span of 8 bases. CDR3 length equals 13 residues. Here the CDR3 reads CASSPTRNTEAFF. The CDR3 region has the DNA TGTGCCAGCAGCCCCACAAGGAACACTGAAGCTTTCTTT.

This CDR3 reads CASSYSRTDSGNTIYF. The CDR3 DNA sequence: TGTGCCAGCAGTTACTCGAGGACGGACTCTGGAAACACCATATATTTT. V is TRBV6-5 and J is TRBJ1-3, with D unresolved. V was clipped by 0 bases and J by 0 bases, with 9 bases between them. Germline V CDR1 and CDR2: MNHEY, SVGAGI. The CDR3 contains 16 residues.

This clone appeared a single time. The CDR3 DNA reads as TGTGCCAGCAGCTCGCGACTATCCCCCTGGGATGGCTACACCTTC. Protein sequence: CASSSRLSPWDGYTF. This chain links TRBV7-6 with TRBJ1-2; D unclear. CDR1 is SGHVS, CDR2 FNYEAQ, per germline. This CDR3 region has 15 residues. V was trimmed by 4 bases and J by 6 bases, leaving 18 bases between them.

The V gene is TRBV11-2, the J gene TRBJ1-1; possibly TRBD1 for D (5 bases). V lost 2 bases, J lost 1 base, and 8 bases lay in between. The CDR3 consists of 14 residues. Germline V gives CDR1 SGHAT, CDR2 FQNNGV. The CDR3 region is CASSLHRQNTEAFF. The CDR3 DNA follows: TGTGCCAGCAGCTTACACAGGCAGAACACTGAAGCTTTCTTT. Using reference TRBV11-2 and TRBJ1-1 for the parts outside the CDR3, the full variable domain is EAGVAQSPRYKIIEKRQSVAFWCNPISGHATLYWYQQILGQGPKLLIQFQNNGVVDDSQLPKDRFSAERLKGVDSTLKIQPAKLEDSAVYLCASSLHRQNTEAFFGQGTRLTVV.

The chain combines TRBV6-2 or TRBV6-3 with TRBJ2-1; D may be TRBD1 (6 bases). CDR1 and CDR2 (germline): MNHEY, SVGEGT. V gave up 0 bases and J gave up 4 bases, with 10 bases separating them. CDR3 length equals 15 residues. DNA for the CDR3: TGTGCCAGCAGTTACTCGATAGGGGGTTACAATGAGCAGTTCTTC. This sequence encodes CASSYSIGGYNEQFF.

The V call is TRBV21-1, the J call TRBJ2-1. TRBV21-1 is described as a pseudogene. The CDR3 contains 16 residues. The CDR3 here is CASSKNRPVRGNEQFF. Written as DNA, the CDR3 is TGTGCCAGCAGCAAAAACAGGCCCGTCCGGGGCAATGAGCAGTTCTTC.

The chain has TRBV7-9 and TRBJ2-3; 15 positions match TRBD2. The CDR3 is 20 residues long. V trimming: 5 bases; J trimming: 6 bases; junction bases outside the gene matches: 18. Germline V gene lookup returns CDR1 SEHNR and CDR2 FQNEAQ (reference sequence). The CDR3 spells CASSTIPGLAGGTASDTQYF. CDR3 nucleotide sequence: TGTGCCAGCAGCACAATCCCGGGACTAGCGGGAGGAACGGCCTCCGATACGCAGTATTTT.

CDR3: CASSSVFITEAFF. The CDR3 bases are TGTGCCAGCAGTTCCGTATTCATCACTGAAGCTTTCTTT. V and J are TRBV28 and TRBJ1-1; D remains unclear. With 4 bases removed from V and 4 bases from J, the gap between germline ends came to 10 bases. This CDR3 comprises 13 residues. CDR1 is MDHEN and CDR2 is SYDVKM in the germline V gene.

The chain carries TRBV5-1 and TRBJ1-1; a weak D match, TRBD1 (6 bases). Trimming took off 5 bases at V and 1 base at J, with 15 bases between the two ends. This CDR3 is built from 15 residues. CDR1 SGHRS and CDR2 YFSETQ come from the germline V gene. Written as DNA, the CDR3 is TGCGCCAGCAGGCGGACGTCAGGGGCGAACACTGAAGCTTTCTTT. Protein product: CASRRTSGANTEAFF. Full variable domain (outside the CDR3, taken from reference TRBV5-1 and TRBJ1-1): KAGVTQTPRYLIKTRGQQVTLSCSPISGHRSVSWYQQTPGQGLQFLFEYFSETQRNKGNFPGRFSGRQFSNSRSEMNVSTLELGDSALYLCASRRTSGANTEAFFGQGTRLTVV.

The gene calls are TRBV2 and TRBJ1-1, with 9 positions matching TRBD1. There are 11 residues in the CDR3. From germline, CDR1 is SNHLY and CDR2 FYNNEI. J was trimmed by 14 bases and V by 8 bases; bases with no gene match: 9. The CDR3 DNA reads as TGTGCCAGCCGGGACAGGGAATCAGAATTCTTT. It translates to CASRDRESEFF.

J is TRBJ1-6 and V is TRBV15, with a weak D call TRBD1 (6 bases). This CDR3 contains 16 residues. The V gene's germline CDR1 is LNHNV and CDR2 YYDKDF (reference sequence). V shed 4 bases and J shed 3 bases, with 13 bases lying between them. The CDR3 sequence is CATSKTPGHYNSPLHF. CDR3 coding DNA: TGTGCCACCAGCAAAACTCCGGGACACTATAATTCACCCCTCCACTTT.

This chain joins TRBV6-2 or TRBV6-3 and TRBJ2-3; D call uncertain. Trimming left V 0 bases short and J 8 bases short, with 21 bases between. This CDR3 comprises 17 residues. CDR1 and CDR2 (germline): MNHEY, SVGEGT. As DNA, the CDR3 is TGTGCCAGCAGTTACTCCCGCGACCAGGCGAACCGCGGTACGCAGTATTTT. This sequence encodes CASSYSRDQANRGTQYF.

This chain connects TRBV15 to TRBJ1-2, with D possibly matching TRBD1 (5 bases). This CDR3 has 14 residues. Germline assignment: CDR1 LNHNV and CDR2 YYDKDF (reference sequence). The V and J ends lost 0 bases and 4 bases respectively, with 9 bases between them. The CDR3 bases are TGTGCCACCAGCAGAGAAAGGGGTCTCTATGGCTACACCTTC. The encoded protein is CATSRERGLYGYTF.

This chain joins TRBV19 and TRBJ2-1; 7 bases align to TRBD1. The CDR3 has 14 amino acids. Germline V gene data show CDR1 as LNHDA and CDR2 as SQIVND (reference sequence). J gave up 0 bases and V 9 bases, and 5 bases lay outside the gene matches. The CDR3 coding sequence is TGTGCCAGCGGGCCAGGGGGCTCCTACAATGAGCAGTTCTTC. This sequence encodes CASGPGGSYNEQFF.